This T cell receptor (beta chain) was sequenced in a study of molecular identifiers for immune sequencing clone quantification. Overall study context: In replicates, RNA taken from roughly 21,000 or 96,000 naive CD8 cells was divided five ways, and four portions underwent sequencing.

One entry per CDR3 protein, called by TCRdb with MiXCR from the PCR reads. Of roughly 320,000 distinct CDR3 sequences in the sample, about a fifth were seen once. This clonotype was seen ten or more times. What it binds is not known. General study points: Spiked Jurkat TCR RNA equal to one cell could reportedly be picked out among one million naive cells. Over 99% of effector molecules, but under 1% in naive cells, were held by clones with more than 20 RNA copies.

V was pared by 4 bases and J by 2 bases, with 18 bases between. The CDR3 runs to 17 residues. The chain combines TRBV12-3 or TRBV12-4 with TRBJ1-5; possibly TRBD1 for D (6 bases). The sequenced sample was naive CD8+ T cells from blood, with Jurkat cell RNA spiked in. The sample's subset: FACS-sorted CD8+CD4-CCR7+CD45RA+ naive T cells. The sequence was collected from a human donor in good health. Some libraries in this study had Jurkat cell RNA spiked in. The CDR3 coding sequence is TGTGCCAGCAGTTCCCCAGGGGTCACACTAGGCAATCAGCCCCAGCATTTT. This codes for CASSSPGVTLGNQPQHF.